The source of this T cell receptor (beta chain) is a study of T cells in localized non-small cell lung cancer. Study-wide points: Across samples, adjacent lung featured a median approximately 60 of the top 100 tumor clones. Heterogeneity within the tumor remains possible, as just one region underwent sequencing. Higher blood T cell density went with longer overall survival.

For this clone: Its target is unknown.

Libraries were prepared by immunoSEQ multiplex PCR; TCRdb keeps only in-frame clonotypes and omits some of them. The sample lists around 140,000 clones; roughly nine tenths were seen once. The CDR3 covers 14 residues. The germline V gene encodes CDR1 MGHRA and CDR2 YSYEKL. Trimming took off 5 bases at V and 5 bases at J, with 14 bases between the two ends. The sequence came from a female donor aged 60 or older with stage I lung adenocarcinoma. The chain carries TRBV4-1 and TRBJ2-3, with D perhaps given as TRBD1 or TRBD2 (5 bases each). The specimen was peripheral blood, collected before any cancer treatment. CDR3 residues: CASSRGAEIDTQYF. The CDR3 DNA sequence: TGCGCCAGCAGCAGGGGAGCGGAAATAGATACGCAGTATTTT.